This T cell receptor (beta chain) comes out of a study of human T cells and chemical hapten exposure (dated by TCRdb to the early 2020s). In terms of the full investigation: Libraries were combined into a pool for sequencing, and differences in TCR yield between samples came mainly from small differences in library volumes within the pool. The study tracked peripheral blood TCR repertoire changes in vivo during primary and secondary sensitization to the hapten diphenylcyclopropenone (DPC) in alopecia patients. Both TCR alpha and TCR beta chains were sequenced from each blood RNA sample.

Trimmed from V: 4 bases; trimmed from J: 4 bases; junction bases lacking a gene match: 10. CDR1 and CDR2, looked up from the germline V gene, are KGHSH and LQKENI. Inclusive of the bounding cysteine and phenylalanine, the CDR3 is 17 residues long. Only the CDR3 DNA stays, 51 bases, in frame from base 1. This clonotype was found a few times. Its antigen is not yet known. No quality values exist for individual bases; no much larger clone is one base distant. Total RNA was isolated from unfractionated whole blood collected in Tempus Blood RNA tubes. As TCR sequencing controls, five healthy volunteers were used, with blood taken at day 0, 2 weeks and 6 weeks. Study-wide conclusions, independent of this receptor: Repeated subsampling changed both the strength of the expansion versus patch-test correlation and the threshold at which that correlation became significant. DPC sensitization did not change how many TCRs were above 1 in 1000 frequency, and no evidence was found of alterations in global repertoire structure.

Libraries were constructed by 5' RACE. The sequencer was an Illumina MiSeq. During library preparation, unique molecular identifiers were attached to individual cDNA molecules so that TCRs could be counted quantitatively and reproducibly. The authors' pipeline ran thus. The median number of TCRs per sample was around 96,000, ranging from about 23,224 to 750,000. The Decombinator software suite was used to annotate V, J and CDR3 in the TCR reads. For PS versus PT1 abundance plots, all samples were subsampled to the same number of TCRs (28,000). TCRs were defined as expanded if absent before sensitization and observed at least eight times at the 2-week time point. In-frame beta chains were kept once TCRdb had trimmed the public reads at Q25 with fastp and called clones with MiXCR. Rows are combined by CDR3 protein, so each entry shows the most common genes and DNA. The V and J calls reflect TCRdb's pipeline rather than the authors' work. The sample data list 81,000 or so distinct CDR3 sequences, and approximately 7.7% of these were observed just once. Jointly, the top ten make up 2% to 2.5% of the sample.

The chain employs TRBV18 and TRBJ2-6, and 7 junction bases match TRBD1. The receptor comes from a male donor in good health. The nucleotide sequence is TGTGCCAGCTCACTATGGGACAGCCCTCGAGGGGCCAACGTCCTGACTTTC. The translation is CASSLWDSPRGANVLTF.